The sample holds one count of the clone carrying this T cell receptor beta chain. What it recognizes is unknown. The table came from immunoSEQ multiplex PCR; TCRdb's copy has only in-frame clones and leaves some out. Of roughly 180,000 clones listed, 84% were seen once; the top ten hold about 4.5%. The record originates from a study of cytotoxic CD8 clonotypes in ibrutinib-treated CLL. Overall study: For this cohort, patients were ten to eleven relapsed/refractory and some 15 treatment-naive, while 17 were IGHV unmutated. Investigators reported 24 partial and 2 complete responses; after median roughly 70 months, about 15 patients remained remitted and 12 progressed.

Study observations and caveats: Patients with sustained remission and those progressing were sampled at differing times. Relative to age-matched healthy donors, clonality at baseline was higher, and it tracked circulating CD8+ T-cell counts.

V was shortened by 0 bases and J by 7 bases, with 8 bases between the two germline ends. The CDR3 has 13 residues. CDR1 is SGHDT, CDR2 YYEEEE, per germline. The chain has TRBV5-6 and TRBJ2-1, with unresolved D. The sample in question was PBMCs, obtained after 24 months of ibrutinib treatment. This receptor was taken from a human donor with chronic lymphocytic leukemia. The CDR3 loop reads CASSLVGENEQFF. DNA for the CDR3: TGTGCCAGCAGCTTGGTAGGAGAAAATGAGCAGTTCTTC. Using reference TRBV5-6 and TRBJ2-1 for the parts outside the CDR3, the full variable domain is DAGVTQSPTHLIKTRGQQVTLRCSPKSGHDTVSWYQQALGQGPQFIFQYYEEEERQRGNFPDRFSGHQFPNYSSELNVNALLLGDSALYLCASSLVGENEQFFGPGTRLTVL.